These 3 T cell receptor beta chains came from one sample sequenced in a study of blood T cell repertoires in COVID-19. TCRdb's copy holds only in-frame clones and misses some; the assay was immunoSEQ multiplex PCR. The data show around 31,000 clones, 85% to 90% seen once. The specimen was peripheral blood. All receptors come from a man aged 55 to 69 with acute or convalescent COVID-19.

The chain combines TRBV7-9 with TRBJ1-5; TRBD1 aligns across 8 bases. Germline trimming cut 5 bases from V and 6 bases from J; bases unmatched to any gene: 6. CDR1 is SEHNR, CDR2 FQNEAQ, per germline (reference sequence). This CDR3 spans 14 amino acids. This CDR3 is CASSTQGAVQPQHF. The CDR3 DNA is TGTGCCAGCAGCACTCAGGGGGCAGTTCAGCCCCAGCATTTT.

This clone was observed a single time. The chain uses TRBV7-3 and TRBJ2-2; D possibly corresponds to TRBD2 (5 bases). Per germline, CDR1 SGHTA and CDR2 FQGTGA. The length of the CDR3 is 13 residues. V was shortened by 3 bases and J by 4 bases, with 6 bases between the two germline ends. CDR3 DNA sequence: TGTGCCAGCAGCTTCGGAGGCACCGGGGAGCTGTTTTTT. This sequence encodes CASSFGGTGELFF.

J is TRBJ2-1 and V is TRBV5-1, with 11 bases lining up with TRBD2. The trim removed 2 bases at V and 2 bases at J, leaving 3 bases unmatched. This CDR3 has 16 residues. Germline CDR1 is SGHRS and CDR2 is YFSETQ. The DNA for the CDR3 is TGCGCCAGCAGCTTTGGACTAGCGGGCGCCTACAATGAGCAGTTCTTC. This sequence encodes CASSFGLAGAYNEQFF.